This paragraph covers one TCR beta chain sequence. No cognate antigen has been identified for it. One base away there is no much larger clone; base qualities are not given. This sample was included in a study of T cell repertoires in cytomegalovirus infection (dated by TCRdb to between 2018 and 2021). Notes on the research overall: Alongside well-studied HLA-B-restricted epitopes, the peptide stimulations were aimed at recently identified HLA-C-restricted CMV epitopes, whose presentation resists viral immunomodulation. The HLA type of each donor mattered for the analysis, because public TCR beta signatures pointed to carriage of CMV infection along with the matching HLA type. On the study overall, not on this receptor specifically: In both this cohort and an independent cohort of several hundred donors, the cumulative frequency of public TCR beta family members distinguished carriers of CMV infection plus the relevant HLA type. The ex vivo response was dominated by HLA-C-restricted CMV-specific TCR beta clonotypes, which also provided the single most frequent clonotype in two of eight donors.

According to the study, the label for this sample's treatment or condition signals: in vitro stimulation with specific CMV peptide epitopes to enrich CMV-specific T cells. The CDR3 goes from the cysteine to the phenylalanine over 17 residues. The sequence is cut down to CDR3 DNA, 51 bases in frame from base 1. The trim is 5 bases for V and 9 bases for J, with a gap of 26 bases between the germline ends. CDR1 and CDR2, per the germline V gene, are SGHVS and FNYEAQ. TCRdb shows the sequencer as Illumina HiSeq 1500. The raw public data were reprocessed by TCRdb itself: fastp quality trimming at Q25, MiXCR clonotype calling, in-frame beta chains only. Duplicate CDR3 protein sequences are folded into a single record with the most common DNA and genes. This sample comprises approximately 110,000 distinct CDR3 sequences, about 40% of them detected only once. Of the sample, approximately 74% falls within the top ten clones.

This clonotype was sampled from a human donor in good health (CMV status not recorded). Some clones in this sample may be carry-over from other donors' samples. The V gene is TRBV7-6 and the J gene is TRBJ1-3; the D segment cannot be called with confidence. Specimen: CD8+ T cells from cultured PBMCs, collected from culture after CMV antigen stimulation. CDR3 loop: CASSKKDDLPLQSTIYF. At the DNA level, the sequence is TGTGCCAGCAGCAAAAAGGACGACTTGCCCCTTCAGAGCACCATATATTTT.